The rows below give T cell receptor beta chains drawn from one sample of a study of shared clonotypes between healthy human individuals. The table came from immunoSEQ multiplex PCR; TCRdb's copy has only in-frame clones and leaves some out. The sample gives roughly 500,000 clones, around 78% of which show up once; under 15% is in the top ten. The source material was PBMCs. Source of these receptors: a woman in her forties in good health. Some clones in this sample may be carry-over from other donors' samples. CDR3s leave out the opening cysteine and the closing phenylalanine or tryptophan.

cdr3_aa: ASSAELGSAEY
cdr3_length: 11
j_call: TRBJ2-7
v_call: TRBV7-6

cdr3_aa: ASSGDNSPLH
cdr3_length: 10
j_call: TRBJ1-6
v_call: TRBV6-1

cdr3_aa: ASSRVLFQPQH
cdr3_length: 11
j_call: TRBJ1-5
v_call: TRBV28

cdr3_aa: ASSGTGTGYHEQY
cdr3_length: 13
j_call: TRBJ2-7
v_call: TRBV19

cdr3_aa: ASSYSIFPSGSPDTQY
cdr3_length: 16
j_call: TRBJ2-3
v_call: TRBV6-7

cdr3_aa: ASSSGLAEY
cdr3_length: 9
j_call: TRBJ2-7
v_call: TRBV6-5

cdr3_aa: AWSVSQFYEQY
cdr3_length: 11
j_call: NA
v_call: TRBV30

cdr3_aa: ASSFRPGYSNQPQH
cdr3_length: 14
j_call: TRBJ1-5
v_call: TRBV28

cdr3_aa: ASSSNTGPYEQY
cdr3_length: 12
j_call: TRBJ2-7
v_call: TRBV7-9

cdr3_aa: ASSTRDRYNEQF
cdr3_length: 12
j_call: TRBJ2-1
v_call: TRBV7-8

cdr3_aa: ASSLEVGNNEQF
cdr3_length: 12
j_call: TRBJ2-1
v_call: TRBV7-7

cdr3_aa: ASSPGQGYTEAF
cdr3_length: 12
j_call: TRBJ1-1
v_call: TRBV7-9

cdr3_aa: ASSPQTSGEETQY
cdr3_length: 13
j_call: TRBJ2-5
v_call: TRBV9

cdr3_aa: ASSLSPTRTSGSGAYNEQF
cdr3_length: 19
j_call: TRBJ2-1
v_call: TRBV7-3

cdr3_aa: ASSNGGGIEKLF
cdr3_length: 12
j_call: TRBJ1-4
v_call: TRBV6-5

cdr3_aa: ASSSTRGTAYLGTQY
cdr3_length: 15
j_call: TRBJ2-5
v_call: TRBV7-9

cdr3_aa: ASSPLREGGDTQY
cdr3_length: 13
j_call: TRBJ2-3
v_call: TRBV6-6

cdr3_aa: ASSVGWELGNEQF
cdr3_length: 13
j_call: TRBJ2-1
v_call: TRBV9

cdr3_aa: ASSKAGSGTPSQARELF
cdr3_length: 17
j_call: TRBJ2-2
v_call: TRBV21-1

cdr3_aa: ASSQDRGPYNEQF
cdr3_length: 13
j_call: TRBJ2-1
v_call: TRBV7-2

cdr3_aa: ASSELAGVGYEQY
cdr3_length: 13
j_call: TRBJ2-7
v_call: TRBV6-1

cdr3_aa: ASSPVSYEQY
cdr3_length: 10
j_call: TRBJ2-7
v_call: TRBV18

cdr3_aa: ASSLGDRVYGYT
cdr3_length: 12
j_call: TRBJ1-2
v_call: TRBV5-4

cdr3_aa: AWSATSGKKADTQY
cdr3_length: 14
j_call: TRBJ2-3
v_call: TRBV30

cdr3_aa: ASSQAASHTDTQY
cdr3_length: 13
j_call: TRBJ2-3
v_call: TRBV7-2

cdr3_aa: SVLGQGASYEQY
cdr3_length: 12
j_call: TRBJ2-7
v_call: TRBV29-1

cdr3_aa: ASSLLNNLGTGQETQY
cdr3_length: 16
j_call: NA
v_call: TRBV5-1

cdr3_aa: ASSSINWTEDGYT
cdr3_length: 13
j_call: TRBJ1-2
v_call: TRBV5-1

cdr3_aa: ASFGVNTIY
cdr3_length: 9
j_call: TRBJ1-3
v_call: TRBV28

cdr3_aa: ASSKGASGRSGELF
cdr3_length: 14
j_call: TRBJ2-2
v_call: TRBV7-2

cdr3_aa: ASSRPASGVLNQPQH
cdr3_length: 15
j_call: TRBJ1-5
v_call: TRBV28

cdr3_aa: ASSTRDSLSFHGYT
cdr3_length: 14
j_call: TRBJ1-2
v_call: TRBV19

cdr3_aa: ASSPSGMSPYEQY
cdr3_length: 13
j_call: TRBJ2-7
v_call: TRBV28

cdr3_aa: ASSPDRGLYEQY
cdr3_length: 12
j_call: TRBJ2-7
v_call: TRBV27

cdr3_aa: ASRSPGRGSYEQY
cdr3_length: 13
j_call: TRBJ2-7
v_call: TRBV28

cdr3_aa: ASSVNTNTGELF
cdr3_length: 12
j_call: TRBJ2-2
v_call: TRBV2

cdr3_aa: ASSASSGLANYEQY
cdr3_length: 14
j_call: TRBJ2-7
v_call: TRBV5-4

cdr3_aa: ASSSAYEQY
cdr3_length: 9
j_call: TRBJ2-7
v_call: TRBV7-2

cdr3_aa: ASSARTSGAYEQY
cdr3_length: 13
j_call: TRBJ2-7
v_call: TRBV6-5

cdr3_aa: ASSLIWDQPQH
cdr3_length: 11
j_call: TRBJ1-5
v_call: TRBV7-2

cdr3_aa: ASSKGPNTEAF
cdr3_length: 11
j_call: TRBJ1-1
v_call: TRBV2

cdr3_aa: ASRDPAGDEGYT
cdr3_length: 12
j_call: TRBJ1-2
v_call: TRBV5-6

cdr3_aa: ASSPPGTGDYNEQF
cdr3_length: 14
j_call: TRBJ2-1
v_call: TRBV18

cdr3_aa: ASSLDRGYEAF
cdr3_length: 11
j_call: TRBJ1-1
v_call: TRBV11-2

cdr3_aa: AWRVGNTIY
cdr3_length: 9
j_call: TRBJ1-3
v_call: TRBV30

cdr3_aa: AWSVSARARGYEKLF
cdr3_length: 15
j_call: TRBJ1-4
v_call: TRBV30

cdr3_aa: ASSLVLASNTGELF
cdr3_length: 14
j_call: TRBJ2-2
v_call: TRBV11-3

cdr3_aa: ASSQGGRSGNTIY
cdr3_length: 13
j_call: TRBJ1-3
v_call: TRBV4-1

cdr3_aa: ASSLDSNQPQH
cdr3_length: 11
j_call: TRBJ1-5
v_call: TRBV28

cdr3_aa: ASSLSRPASGPQF
cdr3_length: 13
j_call: TRBJ2-1
v_call: TRBV27

cdr3_aa: ASSFVQGNTEAF
cdr3_length: 12
j_call: TRBJ1-1
v_call: TRBV5-1

cdr3_aa: ASSPRGSSYNEQF
cdr3_length: 13
j_call: TRBJ2-1
v_call: TRBV7-3

cdr3_aa: ASSLELMSYNEQF
cdr3_length: 13
j_call: TRBJ2-1
v_call: TRBV7-2

cdr3_aa: ASPRKQGKGETQY
cdr3_length: 13
j_call: TRBJ2-5
v_call: TRBV30